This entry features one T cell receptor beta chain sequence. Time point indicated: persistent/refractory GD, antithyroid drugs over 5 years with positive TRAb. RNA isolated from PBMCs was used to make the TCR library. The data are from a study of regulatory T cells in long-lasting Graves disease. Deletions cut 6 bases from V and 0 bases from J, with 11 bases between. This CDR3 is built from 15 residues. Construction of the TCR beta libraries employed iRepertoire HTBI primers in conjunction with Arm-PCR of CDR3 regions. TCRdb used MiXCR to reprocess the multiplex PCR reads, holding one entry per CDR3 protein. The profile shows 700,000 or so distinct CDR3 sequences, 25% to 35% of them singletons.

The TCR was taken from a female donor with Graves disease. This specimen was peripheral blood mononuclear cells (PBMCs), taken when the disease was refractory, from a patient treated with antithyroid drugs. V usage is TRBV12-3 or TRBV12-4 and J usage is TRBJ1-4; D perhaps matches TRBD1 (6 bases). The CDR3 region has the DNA TGTGCCAGCAGGCCACAGGGCTCAACTAATGAAAAACTGTTTTTT. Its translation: CASRPQGSTNEKLFF.